This T cell receptor (beta chain) was obtained from a study of CD8 T cells in ankylosing spondylitis. The study's findings and limits: Reported data indicate significant enrichment of disease-linked clones within matched ankylosing spondylitis synovial fluid. CD8+ cells made up the disease-linked clones, which were relatively rare in peripheral blood.

This clonotype was counted at least ten times. What it binds is unknown. TCRdb reanalysed the 5' RACE reads using MiXCR and keeps one entry per CDR3 protein. Here the sample spans 150,000 to 200,000 distinct CDR3 sequences, 9.5% to 13% being singletons. V was cut by 0 bases and J by 5 bases, with 6 bases left in between. The CDR3 has 13 residues. Germline-derived CDR1 and CDR2 are LGHDT and YNNKEL (reference sequence). The source material was blood, either unsorted or a sorted T cell fraction (not recorded which). This TCR was recovered from a male donor with ankylosing spondylitis or in good health (not recorded which). V usage is TRBV3-1 and J usage is TRBJ2-3, with D perhaps matching TRBD2 (5 bases). CDR3 sequence: CASSQDREDTQYF. As DNA, the CDR3 is TGTGCCAGCAGCCAAGATCGGGAAGATACGCAGTATTTT.